These T cell receptor beta chains were read from a single sample in a study of beta chain features in type 1 diabetes. Assay used: immunoSEQ multiplex PCR; TCRdb lists only in-frame clones, some missing. The data show about 410,000 clones, with approximately 13% seen just once and approximately 0.038% held by the top ten. Sequencing input: naive CD4+ T cells from blood. All receptors come from a young man in good health. Both conserved end residues are part of each CDR3. A D gene is named only where the DNA matches it firmly. Clone size is stated in some rows and not others, as once, few, many or a class when expanded.

j_call	d_call	clone_size	v_call	cdr3_nt	cdr3_aa
TRBJ1-5	-	few	TRBV6-6	TGTGCCAGCAGTTACTCGATGGGTAATCAGCCCCAGCATTTT	CASSYSMGNQPQHF
TRBJ1-5	-	-	TRBV5-1	TGCGCAGCTGTACGGCCCTACGGCAATCAGCCCCAGCATTTT	CAAVRPYGNQPQHF
TRBJ1-6	-	few	TRBV5-1	TGCGCCAGCAGATCTGGGACCCATAATTCACCCCTCCACTTT	CASRSGTHNSPLHF
TRBJ2-5	TRBD1	-	TRBV5-6	TGTGCCAGCAGCACGGGACAGAAGGAGACCCAGTACTTC	CASSTGQKETQYF
TRBJ1-4	TRBD1	-	TRBV25-1	TGTGCCAGCAGCAGGGGGGCTAATGAAAAACTGTTTTTT	CASSRGANEKLFF
TRBJ1-6	-	-	TRBV7-2	TGTGCCAGCAGCAGGGAACGGGGAGTCAATTCACCCCTCCACTTT	CASSRERGVNSPLHF
TRBJ1-5	-	-	TRBV4-3	TGCGCCAGCAGCCAAGTGAGGGGCCCATCGCCCCAGCATTTT	CASSQVRGPSPQHF
TRBJ2-1	-	few	TRBV9	TGTGCCAGCAGCAAGAGGCAAGGCTACAATGAGCAGTTCTTC	CASSKRQGYNEQFF
TRBJ1-4	-	few	TRBV14	TGTGCCAGCAGCCAAGGTCCTTTAGAAAAACTGTTTTTT	CASSQGPLEKLFF
TRBJ2-1	-	-	TRBV5-1	TGCGCCAGCAGCCCTACTAACAATGAGCAGTTCTTC	CASSPTNNEQFF
TRBJ2-3	-	-	TRBV7-2	TGTGCCAGCATTCGGCGGGGTAACACAGATACGCAGTATTTT	CASIRRGNTDTQYF
TRBJ2-3	-	few	TRBV7-9	TGTGCCAGCAGCTTAGATGGCTGGGTAAGGAGTGATACGCAGTATTTT	CASSLDGWVRSDTQYF
TRBJ2-3	TRBD1	-	TRBV7-9	TGTGCCAGCAGCTTCACCGGGACAGGCCCCACAGATACGCAGTATTTT	CASSFTGTGPTDTQYF
TRBJ1-2	-	few	TRBV14	TGTGCCAGCAGCCAAGATGATGGACCCTATGGCTACACCTTC	CASSQDDGPYGYTF
TRBJ1-3	-	few	TRBV30	TGTGCCTGGAGTTCAGGGGAAAGCGGAAACACCATATATTTT	CAWSSGESGNTIYF
TRBJ1-3	TRBD1	-	TRBV5-1	TGCGCCAGCAGCCCGGACAGGATTAGCTCTGGAAACACCATATATTTT	CASSPDRISSGNTIYF
TRBJ2-1	TRBD2	few	TRBV19	TGTGCCAGTAGTCGACATAGCGGGGGGACCCTCTACAATGAGCAGTTCTTC	CASSRHSGGTLYNEQFF
TRBJ2-4	TRBD1	-	TRBV30	TGTGCCTGGCGCAGACAGGGTCTGGCCAAAAACATTCAGTACTTC	CAWRRQGLAKNIQYF
TRBJ2-2	-	-	TRBV18	TGTGCCAGCTCACCCCTAGCGCCGCCGGTCACCGGGGAGCTGTTTTTT	CASSPLAPPVTGELFF
TRBJ2-5	TRBD2	-	TRBV10-3	TGTGCCATCGGAGCTAGCGGGGAAGAGACCCAGTACTTC	CAIGASGEETQYF
TRBJ1-4	-	few	TRBV18	TGTGCCAGCTCACCTCCCCGGTCGGGGCTATCTAATGAAAAACTGTTTTTT	CASSPPRSGLSNEKLFF
TRBJ2-1	-	once	TRBV6-5	TGTGCCAGCAGTTACAGGGGTTACAATGAGCAGTTCTTC	CASSYRGYNEQFF
TRBJ2-2	-	few	TRBV4-1	TGCGCCAGCAGCCGCCGGGAGGGGGCAAACACCGGGGAGCTGTTTTTT	CASSRREGANTGELFF
TRBJ2-1	TRBD2	-	TRBV9	TGTGCCAGCAGCGTTGAGGGGACTAGAGGTTACAATGAGCAGTTCTTC	CASSVEGTRGYNEQFF
TRBJ1-1	TRBD1	-	TRBV9	TGTGCCAGCGGGACACCGGGACAGGGCACTGAAGCTTTCTTT	CASGTPGQGTEAFF
TRBJ1-3	-	-	TRBV18	TGTGCCAGCTCACCACGGCAGTTTGGAGGGAACACCATATATTTT	CASSPRQFGGNTIYF
TRBJ2-5	-	few	TRBV30	TGTGCCTGGGGGGGGTCAGAGACCCAGTACTTC	CAWGGSETQYF
TRBJ2-5	-	-	TRBV5-4	TGTGCCAGCAGCTATCAAGAGACCCAGTACTTC	CASSYQETQYF
TRBJ2-1	-	-	TRBV7-9	TGTGCCAGCAGCCTCAAGGGGGGATACAATGAGCAGTTCTTC	CASSLKGGYNEQFF
TRBJ2-1	TRBD2	-	TRBV9	TGTGCCAGCAGCGTAAGTGGGCTAGCGGGGAATGAGCAGTTCTTC	CASSVSGLAGNEQFF
TRBJ2-2	TRBD2	-	TRBV9	TGTGCCAGCAGCACCCAGAGCGGGGACACCGGGGAGCTGTTTTTT	CASSTQSGDTGELFF
TRBJ2-4	TRBD2	few	TRBV4-2	TGTGCCAGCAGCCAAGATCTATCCCGGACTAGCGGGAGGTTTAAAAACATTCAGTACTTC	CASSQDLSRTSGRFKNIQYF
TRBJ2-7	-	-	TRBV6-6	TGTGCCAGCAGACCCGACAGCTACGAGCAGTACTTC	CASRPDSYEQYF
TRBJ1-1	-	few	TRBV6-5	TGTGCCAGCCGGGAGGGGGTTAAAGCTTTCTTT	CASREGVKAFF
TRBJ2-7	-	few	TRBV13	TGTGCCAGCAGCTCCTTCGGGTGCTCCTACGAGCAGTACTTC	CASSSFGCSYEQYF
TRBJ2-7	TRBD1	-	TRBV27	TGTGCCAGCAGACAAACTTCAGGGGGTCCTGCCTACGAGCAGTACTTC	CASRQTSGGPAYEQYF
TRBJ2-2	TRBD2	few	TRBV10-1	TGCGCCAGCAGTGGGACTAGCGGGGCCTCGTTGCACGGGGAGCTGTTTTTT	CASSGTSGASLHGELFF
TRBJ2-3	-	-	TRBV7-2	TGTGCCAGCAACATGGAGAGGACAGATACGCAGTATTTT	CASNMERTDTQYF
TRBJ1-4	-	few	TRBV29-1	TGCAGCGTTCGGGCCCTGGGAAGGGCAAAACTGTTTTTT	CSVRALGRAKLFF
TRBJ1-5	-	few	TRBV4-1	TGCGCCAGCAGCCAACGAACTGGCAATCAGCCCCAGCATTTT	CASSQRTGNQPQHF
TRBJ2-5	TRBD2	-	TRBV7-2	TGTGCCAGCAGCAAAGGGGATCTAGCGGGAGTTAAGCGGACCCAGTACTTC	CASSKGDLAGVKRTQYF